One and the same sample provided the 5 T cell receptor beta chains below, sequenced in a study of cytomegalovirus exposure and HLA in healthy donors. This PCR relied on a set of 60 Vbeta primers and 13 Jbeta primers. TCRdb's copy holds only in-frame clones and misses some; the assay was immunoSEQ multiplex PCR. This table has under 250,000 clones, over 80% appearing once. Sequencing was carried out using PBMCs. These receptors originate from a woman in her forties or fifties in good health and CMV-seropositive.

The V call is TRBV5-6, the J call TRBJ2-3; 8 bases align to TRBD1. The junction had 10 bases not matched to a gene; V was cut back by 1 base and J by 3 bases. The CDR3 covers 17 residues. CDR1 and CDR2 from the germline V gene are SGHDT and YYEEEE. CDR3 sequence: CASSLSHRGMVTDTQYF. CDR3 bases: TGTGCCAGCAGCTTGTCCCACAGGGGGATGGTGACAGATACGCAGTATTTT. Supplemented by reference TRBV5-6 and TRBJ2-3, the full variable domain reads DAGVTQSPTHLIKTRGQQVTLRCSPKSGHDTVSWYQQALGQGPQFIFQYYEEEERQRGNFPDRFSGHQFPNYSSELNVNALLLGDSALYLCASSLSHRGMVTDTQYFGPGTRLTVL.

The chain links TRBV18 to TRBJ2-3, with 8 positions matching TRBD1. CDR1 and CDR2 (germline): KGHSH, LQKENI. The CDR3 has 17 amino acids. The V gene end was trimmed by 0 bases and the J gene end by 0 bases; junction bases not matched to a gene: 5. Written as DNA, the CDR3 is TGTGCCAGCTCACCACCGGACAGGGCCTCTAGCACAGATACGCAGTATTTT. Amino acid sequence: CASSPPDRASSTDTQYF.

The gene calls are TRBV9 and TRBJ1-3, with 10 nucleotides matching TRBD1. This CDR3 is 15 amino acids long. CDR1 SGDLS and CDR2 YYNGEE come from the germline V gene. Trimming removed 4 bases from V and 4 bases from J; junction bases left unmatched: 5. The CDR3 region has the DNA TGTGCCAGCAGCTCGGACAGGGGGGGCGGAAACACCATATATTTT. As protein: CASSSDRGGGNTIYF.

This clone was detected only a few times. The V and J genes are TRBV7-6 and TRBJ2-7; D gene unclear. CDR1 and CDR2 (germline): SGHVS, FNYEAQ. The CDR3 length is 12 residues. V lost 5 bases and J lost 2, with 7 bases in between. CDR3 sequence reads: CASSIHPYEQYF. Written as DNA, the CDR3 is TGTGCCAGCAGCATCCATCCCTACGAGCAGTACTTC.

The CDR3 here is CASSREAGAYEQYF. CDR3 coding DNA: TGTGCCAGCAGCCGTGAAGCAGGGGCCTACGAGCAGTACTTC. The chain has TRBV4-2 and TRBJ2-7, with D perhaps TRBD1 (6 bases). Trimming stripped 4 bases from V and 2 bases from J, with 12 bases between. Looked up from germline, CDR1 is LGHNA and CDR2 is YNFKEQ. The CDR3 loop spans 14 amino acids.